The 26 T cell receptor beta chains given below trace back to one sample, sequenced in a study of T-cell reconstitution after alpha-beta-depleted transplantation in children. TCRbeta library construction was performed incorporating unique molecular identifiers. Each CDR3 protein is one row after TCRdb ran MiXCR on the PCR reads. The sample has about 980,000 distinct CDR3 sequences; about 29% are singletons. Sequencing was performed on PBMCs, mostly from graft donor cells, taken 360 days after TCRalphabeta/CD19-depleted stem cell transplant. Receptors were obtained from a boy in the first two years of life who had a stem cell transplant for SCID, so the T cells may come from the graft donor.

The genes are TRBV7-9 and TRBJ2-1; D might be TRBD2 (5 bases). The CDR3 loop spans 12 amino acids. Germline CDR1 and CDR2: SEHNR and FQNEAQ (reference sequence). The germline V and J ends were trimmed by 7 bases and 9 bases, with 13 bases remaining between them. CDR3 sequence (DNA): TGTGCCAGCATCGAGACCCGGGGTGAGCAGTTCTTC. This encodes CASIETRGEQFF. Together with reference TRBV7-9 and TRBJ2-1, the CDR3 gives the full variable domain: DTGVSQNPRHKITKRGQNVTFRCDPISEHNRLYWYRQTLGQGPEFLTYFQNEAQLEKSRLLSDRFSAERPKGSFSTLEIQRTEQGDSAMYLCASIETRGEQFFGPGTRLTVL.

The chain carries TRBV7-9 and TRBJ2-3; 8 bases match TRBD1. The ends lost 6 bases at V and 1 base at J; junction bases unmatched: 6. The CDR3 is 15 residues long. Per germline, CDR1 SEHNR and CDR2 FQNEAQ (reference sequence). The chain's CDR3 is CASRAGTGRTDTQYF. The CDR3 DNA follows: TGTGCCAGCAGGGCCGGGACAGGACGCACAGATACGCAGTATTTT.

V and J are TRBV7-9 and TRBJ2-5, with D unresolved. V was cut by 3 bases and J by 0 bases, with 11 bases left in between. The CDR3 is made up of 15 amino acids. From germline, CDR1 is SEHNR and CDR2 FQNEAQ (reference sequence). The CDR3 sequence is CASSFSLRYQETQYF. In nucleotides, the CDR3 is TGTGCCAGCAGCTTTAGTCTGCGGTACCAAGAGACCCAGTACTTC.

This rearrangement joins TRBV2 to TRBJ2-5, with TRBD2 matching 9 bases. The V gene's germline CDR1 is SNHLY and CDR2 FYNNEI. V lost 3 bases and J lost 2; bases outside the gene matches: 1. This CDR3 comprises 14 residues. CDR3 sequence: CASSETSGQETQYF. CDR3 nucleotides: TGTGCCAGCAGTGAGACTAGCGGTCAAGAGACCCAGTACTTC.

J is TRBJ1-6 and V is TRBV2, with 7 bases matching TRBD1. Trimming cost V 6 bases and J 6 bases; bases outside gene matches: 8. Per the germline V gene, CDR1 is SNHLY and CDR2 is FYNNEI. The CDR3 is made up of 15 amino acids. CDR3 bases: TGTGCCAGCAGGCGACGGGACAGTCCTAATTCACCCCTCCACTTT. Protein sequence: CASRRRDSPNSPLHF.

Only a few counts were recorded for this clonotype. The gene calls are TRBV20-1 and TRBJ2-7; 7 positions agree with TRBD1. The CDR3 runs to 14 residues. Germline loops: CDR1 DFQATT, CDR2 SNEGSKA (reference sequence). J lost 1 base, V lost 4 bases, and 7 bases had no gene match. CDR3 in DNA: TGCAGTGCTACCGGGACAGTTAAGTCCTACGAGCAGTACTTC. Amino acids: CSATGTVKSYEQYF.

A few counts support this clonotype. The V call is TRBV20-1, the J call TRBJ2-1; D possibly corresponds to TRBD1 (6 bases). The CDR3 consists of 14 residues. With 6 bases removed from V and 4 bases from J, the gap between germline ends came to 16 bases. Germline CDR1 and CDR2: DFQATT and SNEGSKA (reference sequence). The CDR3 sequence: CSATRDTRYNEQFF. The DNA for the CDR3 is TGCAGTGCAACCCGGGACACTCGATACAATGAGCAGTTCTTC.

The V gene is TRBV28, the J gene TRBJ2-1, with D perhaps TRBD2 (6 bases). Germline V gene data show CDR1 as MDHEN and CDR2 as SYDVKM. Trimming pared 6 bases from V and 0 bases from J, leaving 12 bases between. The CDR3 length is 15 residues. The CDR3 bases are TGTGCCAGCAGCCTTGGGACTCCCTCCTACAATGAGCAGTTCTTC. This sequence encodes CASSLGTPSYNEQFF.

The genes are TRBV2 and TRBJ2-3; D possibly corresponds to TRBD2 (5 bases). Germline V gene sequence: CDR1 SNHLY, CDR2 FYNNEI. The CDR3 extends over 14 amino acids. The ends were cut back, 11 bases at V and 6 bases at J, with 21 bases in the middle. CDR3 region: CAGRISPLEDTQYF. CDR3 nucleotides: TGTGCCGGGAGAATAAGCCCCCTTGAGGATACGCAGTATTTT.

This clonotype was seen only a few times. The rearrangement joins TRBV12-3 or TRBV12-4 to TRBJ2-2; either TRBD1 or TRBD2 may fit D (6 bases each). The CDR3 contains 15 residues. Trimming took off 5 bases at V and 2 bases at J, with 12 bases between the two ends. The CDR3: CASSPRGRNTGELFF. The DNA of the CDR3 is TGTGCCAGCAGTCCTCGGGGGCGCAACACCGGGGAGCTGTTTTTT.

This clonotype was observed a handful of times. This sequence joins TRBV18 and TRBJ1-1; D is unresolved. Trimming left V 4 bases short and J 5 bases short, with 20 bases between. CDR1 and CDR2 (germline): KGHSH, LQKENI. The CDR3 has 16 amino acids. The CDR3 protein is CASSRHLGVQKTEAFF. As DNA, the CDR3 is TGTGCCAGCTCACGACACCTCGGGGTCCAAAAAACTGAAGCTTTCTTT.

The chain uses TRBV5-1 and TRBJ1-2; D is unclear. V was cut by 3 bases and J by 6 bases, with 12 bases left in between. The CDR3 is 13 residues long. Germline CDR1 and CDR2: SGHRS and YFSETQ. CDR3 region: CASSYTFEDGYTF. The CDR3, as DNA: TGCGCCAGCAGCTACACCTTTGAGGATGGCTACACCTTC.

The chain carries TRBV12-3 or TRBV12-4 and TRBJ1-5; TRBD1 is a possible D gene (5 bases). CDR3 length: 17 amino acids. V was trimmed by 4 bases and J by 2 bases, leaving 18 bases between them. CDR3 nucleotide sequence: TGTGCCAGCAGTTCGTGGCTTGTCGGGACGGGCAATCAGCCCCAGCATTTT. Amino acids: CASSSWLVGTGNQPQHF.

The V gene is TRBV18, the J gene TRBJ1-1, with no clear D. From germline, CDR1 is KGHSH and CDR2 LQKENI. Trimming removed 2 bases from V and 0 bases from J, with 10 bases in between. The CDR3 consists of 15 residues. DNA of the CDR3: TGTGCCAGCTCACCATTAGGGTCGATGAACACTGAAGCTTTCTTT. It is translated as CASSPLGSMNTEAFF.

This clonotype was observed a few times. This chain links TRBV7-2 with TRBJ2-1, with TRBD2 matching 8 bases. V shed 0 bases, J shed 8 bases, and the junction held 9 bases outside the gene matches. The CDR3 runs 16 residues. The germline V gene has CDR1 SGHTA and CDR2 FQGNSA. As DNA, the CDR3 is TGTGCCAGCAGCTTAGCCGCCGGGACTAGGGTTCATGAGCAGTTCTTC. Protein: CASSLAAGTRVHEQFF.

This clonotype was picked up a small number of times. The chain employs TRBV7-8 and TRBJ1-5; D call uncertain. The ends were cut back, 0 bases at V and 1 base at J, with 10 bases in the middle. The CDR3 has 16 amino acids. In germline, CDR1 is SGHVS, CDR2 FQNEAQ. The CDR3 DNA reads TGTGCCAGCAGCTTAGCGAGGGTTGGGAGCAATCAGCCCCAGCATTTT. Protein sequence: CASSLARVGSNQPQHF.

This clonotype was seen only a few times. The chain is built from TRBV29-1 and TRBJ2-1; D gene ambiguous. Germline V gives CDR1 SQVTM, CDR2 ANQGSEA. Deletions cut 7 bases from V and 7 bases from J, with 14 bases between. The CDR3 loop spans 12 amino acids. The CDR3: CSAGDVRNEQFF. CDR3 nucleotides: TGCAGCGCCGGCGACGTGAGGAATGAGCAGTTCTTC.

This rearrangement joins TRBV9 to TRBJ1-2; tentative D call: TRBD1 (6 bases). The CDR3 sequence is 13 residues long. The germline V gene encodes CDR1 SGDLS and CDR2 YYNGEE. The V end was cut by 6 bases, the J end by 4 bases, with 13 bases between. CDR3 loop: CASNSGGGYGYTF. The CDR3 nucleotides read TGTGCCAGCAACTCCGGGGGCGGCTATGGCTACACCTTC.

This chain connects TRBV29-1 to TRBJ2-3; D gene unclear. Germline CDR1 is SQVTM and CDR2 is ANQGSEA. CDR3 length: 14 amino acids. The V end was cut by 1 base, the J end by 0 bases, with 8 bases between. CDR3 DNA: TGCAGCGTTGAAGGCCAGCCTAGCACAGATACGCAGTATTTT. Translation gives CSVEGQPSTDTQYF.

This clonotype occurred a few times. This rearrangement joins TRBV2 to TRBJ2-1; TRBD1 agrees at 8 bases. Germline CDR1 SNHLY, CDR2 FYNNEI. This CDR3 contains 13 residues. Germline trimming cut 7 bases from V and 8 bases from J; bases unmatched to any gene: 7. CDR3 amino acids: CASNRQGWDEQFF. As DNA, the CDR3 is TGTGCCAGCAACCGACAGGGGTGGGATGAGCAGTTCTTC.

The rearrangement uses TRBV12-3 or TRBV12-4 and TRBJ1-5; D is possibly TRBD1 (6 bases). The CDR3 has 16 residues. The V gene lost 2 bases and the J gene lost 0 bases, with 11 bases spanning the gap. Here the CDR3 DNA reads TGTGCCAGCAGTTTAAAGGACAGCTATAGCAATCAGCCCCAGCATTTT. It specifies CASSLKDSYSNQPQHF.

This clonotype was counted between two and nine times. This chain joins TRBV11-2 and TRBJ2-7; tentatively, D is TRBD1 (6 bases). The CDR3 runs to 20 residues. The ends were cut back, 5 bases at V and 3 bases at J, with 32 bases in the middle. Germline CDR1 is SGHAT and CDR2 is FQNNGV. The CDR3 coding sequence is TGTGCCAGCAGCCCCCTCCGGCGCACTGACAGGAGAAACCGGAACTACGAGCAGTACTTC. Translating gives CASSPLRRTDRRNRNYEQYF.

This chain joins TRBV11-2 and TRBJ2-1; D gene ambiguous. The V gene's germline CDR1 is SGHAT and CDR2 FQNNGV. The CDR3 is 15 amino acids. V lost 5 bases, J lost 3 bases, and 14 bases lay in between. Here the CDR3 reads CASSHGSGGYNEQFF. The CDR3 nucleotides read TGTGCCAGCAGCCACGGCTCTGGCGGCTACAATGAGCAGTTCTTC.

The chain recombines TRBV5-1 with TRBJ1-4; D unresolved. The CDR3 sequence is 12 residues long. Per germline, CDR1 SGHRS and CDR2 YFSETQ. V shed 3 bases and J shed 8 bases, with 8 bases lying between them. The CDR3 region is CASSSDGEKLFF. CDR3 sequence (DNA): TGCGCCAGCAGCTCGGACGGGGAAAAACTGTTTTTT.

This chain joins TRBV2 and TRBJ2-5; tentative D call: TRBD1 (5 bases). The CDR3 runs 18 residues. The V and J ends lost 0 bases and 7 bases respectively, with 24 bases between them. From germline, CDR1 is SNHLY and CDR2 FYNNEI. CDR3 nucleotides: TGTGCCAGCAGTGAAGCGCTTCTGAGTTTAGGGGCCCCTCTGACCCAGTACTTC. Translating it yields CASSEALLSLGAPLTQYF. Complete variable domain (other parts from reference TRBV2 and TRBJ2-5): EPEVTQTPSHQVTQMGQEVILRCVPISNHLYFYWYRQILGQKVEFLVSFYNNEISEKSEIFDDQFSVERPDGSNFTLKIRSTKLEDSAMYFCASSEALLSLGAPLTQYFGPGTRLLVL.

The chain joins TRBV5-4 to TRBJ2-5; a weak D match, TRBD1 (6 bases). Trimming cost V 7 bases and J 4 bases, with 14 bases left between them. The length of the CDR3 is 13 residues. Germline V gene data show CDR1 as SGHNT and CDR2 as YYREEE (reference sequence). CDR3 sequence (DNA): TGTGCCAGCGGGGGCCCCGGAGTAGAGACCCAGTACTTC. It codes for CASGGPGVETQYF.